Listed below are T cell receptor beta chains from one sample, sequenced in a study of response to subunit inactivated influenza vaccine. TCRdb reprocessed the RT-PCR reads via MiXCR and lists one record per CDR3 protein. The sample includes about 180,000 distinct CDR3 sequences, over 8.5% seen only once; the top ten take approximately 39%. The sequenced sample was CD8+ T cells sorted from PBMCs, obtained about 23 months after vaccination. These receptors came from a man aged 45-69 years who received an inactivated influenza vaccine. Each CDR3 is given with its conserved first and last residue. Each record gives: V gene, clone size, J gene, D gene, CDR3 length, CDR3 DNA, CDR3 protein. The D gene is left open where the match is weak. Some rows mark clone size as missing; the rest say once, few, many or name a class of expanded clone.

TRBV4-2	many	TRBJ1-1	TRBD1	14	TGTGCCAGCAGCCAAGAGACAGGGTCGGCTGAAGCTTTCTTT	CASSQETGSAEAFF
TRBV25-1	NA	TRBJ2-1	NA	13	TGTGCCAGCAGACTCCTGGGGGCAAATGAGCAGTTCTTC	CASRLLGANEQFF
TRBV7-9	few	TRBJ2-4	NA	15	TGTGCCAGCAGCCATCGGGATTTAGCCAAAAACATTCAGTACTTC	CASSHRDLAKNIQYF
TRBV7-9	many	TRBJ1-2	NA	15	TGTGCCAGCAGCTTAGGAAGTCTTCTGAACTATGGCTACACCTTC	CASSLGSLLNYGYTF
TRBV11-2	few	TRBJ2-5	TRBD1	15	TGTGCCAGCAGCTTAGGCAGGGGGCCTATGGAGACCCAGTACTTC	CASSLGRGPMETQYF
TRBV6-2/TRBV6-3	once	TRBJ2-3	NA	14	TGTGCCAGCACCCGAGTGGCGGACATAGATACGCAGTATTTT	CASTRVADIDTQYF
TRBV9	NA	TRBJ1-5	NA	15	TGTGCCAGCAGCAGATCCGGGACGGAAAATCAGCCCCAGCATTTT	CASSRSGTENQPQHF
TRBV29-1	few	TRBJ2-7	TRBD1	16	TGCAGCGTTCTACTTCTCGGAGGACAGGCCTTTTCCGAGCAGTACTTC	CSVLLLGGQAFSEQYF
TRBV4-3	few	TRBJ2-2	NA	17	TGCGCCAGCAGCCAAGATTACAGGGCCCTGGACACCGGGGAGCTGTTTTTT	CASSQDYRALDTGELFF
TRBV7-8	few	TRBJ1-2	NA	14	TGTGCCAGCAGCTTAGGGATCAGTCCGTATGGCTACACCTTC	CASSLGISPYGYTF
TRBV7-9	few	TRBJ2-2	NA	14	TGTGCCAGCAGCTTATTCGGAGAGACCGGGGAGCTGTTTTTT	CASSLFGETGELFF
TRBV28	NA	TRBJ1-2	NA	15	TGTGCCAGCAGTTTATACGGGGGCTTAGACTATGGCTACACCTTC	CASSLYGGLDYGYTF
TRBV7-9	few	TRBJ1-2	TRBD1	16	TGTGCCAGCAGCCCAGCGAGGACAGGGACGGTGGGGGGCTACACCTTC	CASSPARTGTVGGYTF
TRBV11-2	few	TRBJ2-1	NA	15	TGTGCCAGCAGCCTATTGGGGAGTGTTCTCGATGAGCAGTTCTTC	CASSLLGSVLDEQFF
TRBV9	few	TRBJ2-7	TRBD2	14	TGTGCCAGCAGCGTAGGGGCGGGAGGGTACGAGCAGTACTTC	CASSVGAGGYEQYF
TRBV2	NA	TRBJ2-3	NA	15	TGTGCCAGCAGTGATTTGAAGGGGTACACAGATACGCAGTATTTT	CASSDLKGYTDTQYF
TRBV24-1	NA	TRBJ1-5	NA	14	TGTGCCACCAGTGAGAGGGGGTACAATCAGCCCCAGCATTTT	CATSERGYNQPQHF
TRBV28	NA	TRBJ2-2	NA	15	TGTGCCAGCAGGGTACCCGCTACTAGTACCGGGGAGCTGTTTTTT	CASRVPATSTGELFF
TRBV7-2	once	TRBJ2-7	NA	14	TGTGCCAGCAGCTTAGACAGGGCTACCTACGAGCAGTACTTC	CASSLDRATYEQYF
TRBV6-2/TRBV6-3	few	TRBJ2-7	NA	13	TGTGCCAGCACCCTGGGTCAGTCCTACGAGCAGTACTTC	CASTLGQSYEQYF
TRBV20-1	few	TRBJ2-7	TRBD1	14	TGCAGTGCTAAAGCCGGGACAGGGGCCTACGAGCAGTACTTC	CSAKAGTGAYEQYF
TRBV4-3	NA	TRBJ2-5	TRBD2	17	TGCGCCAGCAGCCAAGCCGTGACTAGCGGGAGCCGGGAGACCCAGTACTTC	CASSQAVTSGSRETQYF
TRBV5-6	few	TRBJ2-7	TRBD1	14	TGTGCCAGCAGCTCTGACAGGGGAGTCTACGAGCAGTACTTC	CASSSDRGVYEQYF
TRBV20-1	many	TRBJ2-3	NA	13	TGCAGTGCTAGTCCTCAAAACACAGATACGCAGTATTTT	CSASPQNTDTQYF
TRBV9	few	TRBJ1-2	NA	16	TGTGCCAGCAGCGTACATCGGGACGGACCAAACTATGGCTACACCTTC	CASSVHRDGPNYGYTF
TRBV9	few	TRBJ2-7	TRBD1	14	TGTGCCAGCAGCTCCGGGACAGGGAATCCCGAGCAGTACTTC	CASSSGTGNPEQYF
TRBV4-1	few	TRBJ1-5	NA	15	TGCGCCAGCAGCCAACTCCAGGAAAGCAATCAGCCCCAGCATTTT	CASSQLQESNQPQHF
TRBV9	NA	TRBJ1-6	NA	16	TGTGCCAGCAGCGACTCCCGGGGGGCCTATAATTCACCCCTCCACTTT	CASSDSRGAYNSPLHF
TRBV25-1	few	TRBJ2-1	NA	15	TGTGCCAGCAGTGAATGGGGGGCCTCCTACAATGAGCAGTTCTTC	CASSEWGASYNEQFF
TRBV10-3	NA	TRBJ1-2	NA	17	TGTGCCATCAGTGATGTACCAGGGGATCCGGTTAACTATGGCTACACCTTC	CAISDVPGDPVNYGYTF
TRBV15	many	TRBJ2-1	NA	15	TGTGCCACCAGCAGGTTCGAAGGGGCGGCCAATGAGCAGTTCTTC	CATSRFEGAANEQFF
TRBV20-1	few	TRBJ2-7	NA	13	TGCAGTCCGATCGGGCGAACAGCCTACGAGCAGTACTTC	CSPIGRTAYEQYF
TRBV11-2	few	TRBJ2-7	NA	15	TGTGCCAGCAGCTTAGTGGTGGGGGAGGACCACGAGCAGTACTTC	CASSLVVGEDHEQYF
TRBV12-3/TRBV12-4	few	TRBJ2-7	NA	15	TGTGCCAGCAGTGTCGGGTCAGGGTTCAGCTACGAGCAGTACTTC	CASSVGSGFSYEQYF
TRBV7-8	NA	TRBJ2-5	NA	14	TGTGCCCGCAGCACAAACAGGGTCCAAGAGACCCAGTACTTC	CARSTNRVQETQYF
TRBV29-1	many	TRBJ1-5	TRBD1	14	TGCAGCGTTGAAGCTGACAGGGAGGATCAGCCCCAGCATTTT	CSVEADREDQPQHF
TRBV2	few	TRBJ2-1	NA	17	TGTGCCAGCAGTGAGGCCGTGGCTAGCGTAAAGCCGGGATGGCAGTTCTTC	CASSEAVASVKPGWQFF
TRBV29-1	many	TRBJ2-1	TRBD2	15	TGCAGCGTGAGGGGGACTAGCGGGGACCCCAATGAGCAGTTCTTC	CSVRGTSGDPNEQFF
TRBV4-1	NA	TRBJ1-4	NA	15	TGCGCCAGCAGCCAGGGGGAGGCCCGTCATGAAAAACTGTTTTTT	CASSQGEARHEKLFF
TRBV7-9	NA	TRBJ1-1	NA	14	TGTGCCAGCAGCCTACGGAATTTGAACACTGAAGCTTTCTTT	CASSLRNLNTEAFF
TRBV6-2/TRBV6-3	NA	TRBJ2-1	TRBD2	16	TGTGCCAGCAACAAGCTAGCGGGTGTCTCCTACAATGAGCAGTTCTTC	CASNKLAGVSYNEQFF
TRBV4-1	few	TRBJ2-7	NA	12	TGCGCCAGCAGCCGAGGTAGAGACGAGCAGTACTTC	CASSRGRDEQYF
TRBV27	NA	TRBJ2-3	NA	13	TGTGCCAGCAGTTTAATAGGGCCAGATACGCAGTATTTT	CASSLIGPDTQYF
TRBV10-3	few	TRBJ2-7	TRBD1	16	TGTGCCATCAGTGAGTCCACAGGGGGAGGCTACTACGAGCAGTACTTC	CAISESTGGGYYEQYF
TRBV3-1	many	TRBJ2-5	TRBD2	20	TGTGCCAGCAGCCAAGAAACTGAGACTAGCGGGTCCTACCGCCAAGAGACCCAGTACTTC	CASSQETETSGSYRQETQYF
TRBV9	few	TRBJ2-3	NA	13	TGTGCCAGCGGCAGCGCGGGACCAGATACGCAGTATTTT	CASGSAGPDTQYF
TRBV5-1	few	TRBJ1-1	NA	14	TGCGCCAGCAGCTTGGCGGCGGGTAGTACTGAAGCTTTCTTT	CASSLAAGSTEAFF
TRBV7-2	few	TRBJ2-7	NA	11	TGTGCCAGCAGCTTAAAGGTCGAGCAGTACTTC	CASSLKVEQYF
TRBV20-1	NA	TRBJ1-6	NA	14	TGCAGTGCTAGACCCCGGGCCTCTAATTCACCCCTCCACTTT	CSARPRASNSPLHF
TRBV20-1	NA	TRBJ2-2	NA	12	TGCAGTGCTAGAGTTGGCCACGGGGAGCTGTTTTTT	CSARVGHGELFF
TRBV28	few	TRBJ2-1	NA	13	TGTGCCAGCAGTTTTACGATTTACAATGAGCAGTTCTTC	CASSFTIYNEQFF
TRBV12-3/TRBV12-4	many	TRBJ1-1	NA	15	TGTGCCAGCAGTTTAGGGGGGGACATGAACACTGAAGCTTTCTTT	CASSLGGDMNTEAFF
TRBV9	many	TRBJ2-5	NA	14	TGTGCCAGCAGCGTACTGGGGAGGGGGGAGACCCAGTACTTC	CASSVLGRGETQYF
TRBV7-6	NA	TRBJ2-2	TRBD1	18	TGTGCCAGCAGCCAACCTGGCGACAGGGTTCTGGGCACCGGGGAGCTGTTTTTT	CASSQPGDRVLGTGELFF
TRBV9	NA	TRBJ2-3	NA	15	TGTGCCAGCAGCGTAGCGTCGGATAGCACAGATACGCAGTATTTT	CASSVASDSTDTQYF
TRBV5-1	many	TRBJ2-7	NA	12	TGCGCCAGCTGGGACACGTCAAACGAGCAGTACTTC	CASWDTSNEQYF
TRBV5-1	many	TRBJ2-7	TRBD1	14	TGCGCCAGCAGCTCAGGGGGCATAGGCTACGAGCAGTACTTC	CASSSGGIGYEQYF
TRBV20-1	NA	TRBJ2-1	NA	14	TGCAGTGCTAGAAACGGACTTGGTGGCGATGAGCAGTTCTTC	CSARNGLGGDEQFF
TRBV20-1	few	TRBJ2-7	NA	15	TGCACCTCAGCTAGCGTCAAACTTGGCCACTACGAGCAGTACTTC	CTSASVKLGHYEQYF